These T cell receptor beta chains were read from a single sample in a study of a mutant IDH1 vaccine in newly diagnosed glioma. Antigens for these TCRs are unknown. Measured with immunoSEQ multiplex PCR; TCRdb has only the in-frame clones, and not every one. The sample includes more than 55,000 clones, about 81% seen only once; the top ten take over 7%. Sequenced here: PBMCs, sampled from a glioma patient whose treatment included an IDH1 peptide vaccine. The source of these receptors is a woman in her thirties or forties with glioma. Some clones in this sample may be carry-over from other donors' samples. The conserved cysteine and the conserved F or W are not part of the CDR3 here. A D gene is named only where the DNA matches it firmly.

TRBD1,TRBV30,TRBJ1-6,AWLRGQGSPLH
.,TRBV10-3,TRBJ2-2,AIRTGLTGELF
.,TRBV6-6,TRBJ1-4,ASSPRVSDMGEKLF
.,TRBV5-1,TRBJ2-3,ASSSPPTDTQY
TRBD2,TRBV7-7,TRBJ2-5,ASSLTSGVIETQY
.,TRBV21-1,TRBJ1-1,ASSKARAGTEAF
.,TRBV11-2,TRBJ2-1,ASSRESYNEQF
.,TRBV11-2,TRBJ1-1,ASSLGPNTEAF
.,TRBV7-2,TRBJ1-6,ASSLTGVKGGSPLH
TRBD1,TRBV7-8,TRBJ1-5,ASSLGDRGDSNQPQH
.,TRBV29-1,TRBJ1-2,SVTQGLRGYT
TRBD1,TRBV7-9,TRBJ1-1,ASSPQTGVNTEAF
TRBD1,TRBV2,TRBJ2-7,ASALQGARNEQY
.,TRBV7-6,TRBJ1-2,ASSLILGEGLN
.,TRBV6-1,TRBJ1-2,ASSEVGGNYGYT
.,TRBV5-1,TRBJ2-5,ASSPNPGPGTGETQY
TRBD2,TRBV7-2,TRBJ2-3,ASSLLAGASTDTQY
.,TRBV5-4,TRBJ2-7,ASSPVGHYEQY
.,TRBV5-8,TRBJ1-5,ASSFGQSNQPQH
.,TRBV5-4,TRBJ2-7,ASSLRLQDPGEQY
.,TRBV4-1,TRBJ1-1,ASSQAEDRERWVLEAF
TRBD2,TRBV9,TRBJ2-5,ASSVAGGFQETQY
.,TRBV11-2,TRBJ2-2,ASSASPGTQNTGELF
.,TRBV5-1,TRBJ1-1,ASSSAGTPNTEAF
.,TRBV2,TRBJ1-4,AISRAGLLATNEKLF
.,TRBV2,TRBJ1-1,ASSDNTEAF
.,TRBV7-2,TRBJ2-4,ASSLQLAKNIQY
.,TRBV5-1,TRBJ1-1,ASSFSNTEAF
TRBD1,TRBV5-1,TRBJ1-1,ASSGGLQGASTEAF
.,TRBV4-1,TRBJ2-5,ASSQESSLAGQETQY
.,TRBV7-8,TRBJ1-1,ASSFLRQGGTEAF
.,TRBV2,TRBJ2-7,ASFEGFEQY
TRBD1,TRBV29-1,TRBJ2-2,SVTRDREVHGELF
.,TRBV27,TRBJ2-1,ASSLSGGTSDEQF
.,TRBV29-1,TRBJ1-1,SSGSYSGLAF
.,TRBV7-2,TRBJ1-5,ASSLEGAVDQPQH
.,TRBV5-1,TRBJ2-7,ASSLTGRVLNEQY
TRBD2,TRBV9,TRBJ2-7,ASSVLAGESYEQY
.,TRBV6-1,TRBJ1-2,ASSGYRVIADGYT
TRBD1,TRBV5-6,TRBJ1-1,ASSLWAGGNTEAF
.,TRBV5-1,TRBJ2-3,ASSPHSRRSDTQY
.,TRBV10-1,TRBJ2-5,ASSSGLQETQY
TRBD1,TRBV7-3,TRBJ2-7,ASRQGQGHEQY
.,TRBV5-1,TRBJ2-7,ATRPGVGYEQY
.,TRBV9,TRBJ1-4,ASSATGEKLF
.,TRBV30,TRBJ1-6,AWSRGQSNSPLH
.,TRBV30,TRBJ1-5,AWSSPLEGQPQH
TRBD1,TRBV6-6,TRBJ1-6,ASSLLQGTNSPLH
TRBD2,TRBV23-1,TRBJ2-1,ASQAGGHYNEQF
TRBD1,TRBV27,TRBJ1-6,ASSSRQGNSPLH
.,TRBV30,TRBJ2-1,AWSPGGPPEQF
.,TRBV7-6,TRBJ2-2,ASSFSGVGAGELF
.,TRBV6-1,TRBJ1-6,ASSELRTPLH
.,TRBV2,TRBJ1-2,ASSEGGTYYGYT
.,TRBV6-5,TRBJ1-1,ASSYSREGTEAF
.,TRBV7-3,TRBJ2-3,ASSLSGEDTDTQY
TRBD2,TRBV10-3,TRBJ2-5,AIRERTSGQETQY
TRBD1,TRBV7-2,TRBJ1-2,ASSLGIGTGVGYT
TRBD1,TRBV18,TRBJ1-1,ASSPQGGGTEAF
.,TRBV30,TRBJ2-5,AWSDGGETQY